This T cell receptor (beta chain) was retrieved from a study of CD8 T cells in Susac syndrome. The authors carried out high-throughput sequencing of TCR beta. They applied it to CD8+ and CD4+ T cells obtained from blood. The control group consisted of healthy donors matched for age and sex. The authors negatively isolated CD8+ and CD4+ T cells and FACS-enriched TEMRA cells. V lost 6 bases and J lost 4; bases outside the gene matches: 4. Per germline, CDR1 MNHEY and CDR2 SVGEGT. The CDR3 is made up of 14 amino acids. RNA, at about 0.45 to 1 ug, was reverse transcribed with random hexamers. TCR beta CDR3 was amplified by immunoSEQ covering 54 Vbeta and 13 Jbeta. Each CDR3 protein is one row after TCRdb ran MiXCR on the immunoSEQ multiplex PCR reads. The repertoire includes tens of thousands of distinct CDR3 sequences, over 85% of them detected once, and approximately 0.54% sits in the top ten.

The rearrangement uses TRBV6-2 or TRBV6-3 and TRBJ2-1; 9 bases align to TRBD2. This receptor was identified in a human donor in good health. The sequenced sample consisted of CD8+ T cells from PBMCs. The CDR3 is CASRGLARYNEQFF. CDR3 nucleotide sequence: TGTGCCAGCAGAGGACTAGCGAGGTACAATGAGCAGTTCTTC.